The rows below give T cell receptor beta chains drawn from one sample of a study of cytomegalovirus exposure and HLA in healthy donors. Clones were sequenced by immunoSEQ multiplex PCR, and TCRdb holds only the in-frame ones, with some missing. This sample lists 150,000 to 200,000 clones; its ten largest clones have about 6%. Sequencing was done on a sample of PBMCs. The receptors here all came from a young man in good health and CMV-seronegative. Each CDR3 is given with its conserved first and last residue. Fields, in order: J gene, V gene, CDR3 length, D gene, CDR3 DNA, CDR3 protein. A D gene is named only where the DNA matches it firmly.

j_gene: TRBJ2-7
v_gene: TRBV27
len: 15
d_gene: TRBD2
CDR3nt: TGTGCCAGCAGTCGGAGCGGACTAGAGGCCTACGAGCAGTACTTC
CDR3aa: CASSRSGLEAYEQYF

j_gene: TRBJ2-6
v_gene: TRBV18
len: 20
d_gene: .
CDR3nt: TGTGCCAGCTCACCACGACCAGGGATTAGTACCCCGGCTGGGGCCAACGTCCTGACTTTC
CDR3aa: CASSPRPGISTPAGANVLTF

j_gene: TRBJ2-2
v_gene: TRBV28
len: 12
d_gene: .
CDR3nt: .
CDR3aa: CASSFGAGELFF

j_gene: TRBJ2-2
v_gene: TRBV18
len: 17
d_gene: TRBD2
CDR3nt: TGTGCCAGCTCACCACTGGAGCTAGCGGGAGGCACCGGGGAGCTGTTTTTT
CDR3aa: CASSPLELAGGTGELFF

j_gene: TRBJ2-4
v_gene: TRBV5-5
len: 18
d_gene: TRBD1
CDR3nt: TGTGCCAGCAGCCCGCGGGACAGGGAGAAAGAGGCCAAAAACATTCAGTACTTC
CDR3aa: CASSPRDREKEAKNIQYF

j_gene: TRBJ2-7
v_gene: TRBV11-3
len: 16
d_gene: TRBD2
CDR3nt: TGTGCCAGCAGCCCGAGACTAGCGGGGGGTACCTACGAGCAGTACTTC
CDR3aa: CASSPRLAGGTYEQYF

j_gene: TRBJ1-5
v_gene: TRBV6-6
len: 15
d_gene: TRBD1
CDR3nt: TGTGCCAGCAGTTTCGGACAGGGGGCGATTCAGCCCCAGCATTTT
CDR3aa: CASSFGQGAIQPQHF

j_gene: TRBJ1-5
v_gene: TRBV25-1
len: 13
d_gene: TRBD1
CDR3nt: TGTGCCAGCAGACAGGGGCTAAATCAGCCCCAGCATTTT
CDR3aa: CASRQGLNQPQHF

j_gene: TRBJ2-7
v_gene: TRBV5-1
len: 17
d_gene: TRBD1
CDR3nt: TGCGCCAGCAGCTTGCACTCGGGACAGGGGATTGCCTACGAGCAGTACTTC
CDR3aa: CASSLHSGQGIAYEQYF

j_gene: TRBJ2-7
v_gene: TRBV7-2
len: 14
d_gene: TRBD1
CDR3nt: TGTGCCAGCAGCTCAGGACAGGTACCCCACGAGCAGTACTTC
CDR3aa: CASSSGQVPHEQYF

j_gene: TRBJ2-1
v_gene: TRBV11-2
len: 15
d_gene: .
CDR3nt: TGTGCCAGCAGCTTTGGGGCAGCCTACTACAATGAGCAGTTCTTC
CDR3aa: CASSFGAAYYNEQFF

j_gene: TRBJ1-1
v_gene: TRBV11-3
len: 13
d_gene: .
CDR3nt: TGTGCCAGCAGCTTAAACAGGAACACTGAAGCTTTCTTT
CDR3aa: CASSLNRNTEAFF

j_gene: TRBJ1-5
v_gene: TRBV30
len: 14
d_gene: .
CDR3nt: TGTGCCTGGAGTGCCGACAACTCGGGACAGCCCCAGCATTTT
CDR3aa: CAWSADNSGQPQHF

j_gene: TRBJ1-1
v_gene: TRBV7-8
len: 13
d_gene: .
CDR3nt: TGTGCCAGCAGCTTAGTAGAGAACACTGAAGCTTTCTTT
CDR3aa: CASSLVENTEAFF

j_gene: TRBJ1-5
v_gene: TRBV11-2
len: 16
d_gene: TRBD1
CDR3nt: TGTGCCAGCAGCCCTGGAGGGACAGTAAGCAATCAGCCCCAGCATTTT
CDR3aa: CASSPGGTVSNQPQHF

j_gene: TRBJ2-7
v_gene: TRBV29-1
len: 13
d_gene: .
CDR3nt: TGCAGCGTCGGTGAGACGGGGTGGCACGAGCAGTACTTC
CDR3aa: CSVGETGWHEQYF

j_gene: TRBJ2-7
v_gene: TRBV19
len: 13
d_gene: TRBD2
CDR3nt: TGTGCCAGTAGTGGTCTAGCGGGACTCGAGCAGTACTTC
CDR3aa: CASSGLAGLEQYF

j_gene: TRBJ1-1
v_gene: TRBV11-2
len: 17
d_gene: .
CDR3nt: TGTGCCAGCAGCTTAGTCGGGACACCTAATACGGGCGCTGAAGCTTTCTTT
CDR3aa: CASSLVGTPNTGAEAFF

j_gene: TRBJ2-5
v_gene: TRBV27
len: 13
d_gene: .
CDR3nt: TGTGCCAGCAGTTTTCGGGGAGAAGAGACCCAGTACTTC
CDR3aa: CASSFRGEETQYF

j_gene: TRBJ1-1
v_gene: TRBV11-3
len: 15
d_gene: .
CDR3nt: TGTGCCAGCAGCTTACTGGGGGGGTCGAACACTGAAGCTTTCTTT
CDR3aa: CASSLLGGSNTEAFF

j_gene: TRBJ1-4
v_gene: TRBV14
len: 17
d_gene: .
CDR3nt: TGTGCCAGCAGCCAAGAATGGGGAAGGGAGACTAATGAAAAACTGTTTTTT
CDR3aa: CASSQEWGRETNEKLFF

j_gene: TRBJ2-5
v_gene: TRBV5-1
len: 14
d_gene: TRBD1
CDR3nt: TGCGCCAGCAGCTTGTTCCAGGGGGAACAGACCCAGTACTTC
CDR3aa: CASSLFQGEQTQYF

j_gene: TRBJ2-1
v_gene: TRBV30
len: 11
d_gene: .
CDR3nt: TGTGCTCTCGGGTTCTACAATGAGCAGTTCTTC
CDR3aa: CALGFYNEQFF

j_gene: TRBJ1-5
v_gene: TRBV25-1
len: 14
d_gene: .
CDR3nt: TGTGCCAGCAGTGAAGCAGGGCCTAATCAGCCCCAGCATTTT
CDR3aa: CASSEAGPNQPQHF

j_gene: TRBJ1-1
v_gene: TRBV27
len: 17
d_gene: TRBD1
CDR3nt: TGTGCCAGCAGTTTATCGGGGACAGGGTTTTGGGACACTGAAGCTTTCTTT
CDR3aa: CASSLSGTGFWDTEAFF

j_gene: TRBJ2-2
v_gene: TRBV9
len: 14
d_gene: .
CDR3nt: TGTGCCAGCACTAAGGGGGGGCCCACCGGGGAGCTGTTTTTT
CDR3aa: CASTKGGPTGELFF

j_gene: TRBJ2-3
v_gene: TRBV6-1
len: 15
d_gene: TRBD2
CDR3nt: TGTGCCAGCAGGGAAGGGACTAGCGGCACAGATACGCAGTATTTT
CDR3aa: CASREGTSGTDTQYF

j_gene: TRBJ2-7
v_gene: TRBV7-2
len: 15
d_gene: TRBD2
CDR3nt: TGTGCCAGCAGCTTAGTAGCGGGAGAAAACTACGAGCAGTACTTC
CDR3aa: CASSLVAGENYEQYF

j_gene: TRBJ2-1
v_gene: TRBV4-2
len: 15
d_gene: TRBD2
CDR3nt: TGTGCCAGCAGCCCGGGGACTAGCGGGCACAATGAGCAGTTCTTC
CDR3aa: CASSPGTSGHNEQFF

j_gene: TRBJ2-3
v_gene: TRBV11-2
len: 18
d_gene: TRBD1
CDR3nt: TGTGCCAGCAGCTCAAGGACAGGGGCCCCATTCTTCACAGATACGCAGTATTTT
CDR3aa: CASSSRTGAPFFTDTQYF

j_gene: TRBJ1-1
v_gene: TRBV28
len: 15
d_gene: TRBD1
CDR3nt: TGTGCCAGCAGTTCACCTGACAGGGTGGGCACTGAAGCTTTCTTT
CDR3aa: CASSSPDRVGTEAFF

j_gene: TRBJ2-3
v_gene: TRBV5-1
len: 16
d_gene: .
CDR3nt: TGCGCCAGCAGCCCGTTCCTGCTACTTGCTACAGATACGCAGTATTTT
CDR3aa: CASSPFLLLATDTQYF

j_gene: TRBJ2-1
v_gene: TRBV6-1
len: 18
d_gene: TRBD2
CDR3nt: TGTGCCAGCAGTGAAAGGGTAGCGGGAGCGCCGAGATACAATGAGCAGTTCTTC
CDR3aa: CASSERVAGAPRYNEQFF

j_gene: TRBJ2-7
v_gene: TRBV9
len: 15
d_gene: TRBD2
CDR3nt: TGTGCCAGCAGCCCCTCGGGCGGGAGCCGCTACGAGCAGTACTTC
CDR3aa: CASSPSGGSRYEQYF

j_gene: TRBJ2-2
v_gene: TRBV7-2
len: 17
d_gene: .
CDR3nt: TGTGCCAGCAGCTTAGGGGCAGGGGCGGGGAACACCGGGGAGCTGTTTTTT
CDR3aa: CASSLGAGAGNTGELFF

j_gene: TRBJ2-5
v_gene: TRBV7-2
len: 16
d_gene: TRBD2
CDR3nt: TGTGCCAGCAGCTTAGTTGTTGGACTAGCGGGAGGAGCCCAGTACTTC
CDR3aa: CASSLVVGLAGGAQYF

j_gene: TRBJ2-2
v_gene: TRBV7-3
len: 14
d_gene: .
CDR3nt: TGTGCCAGCAGCCCACAGGGTTTGGCCGGGGAGCTGTTTTTT
CDR3aa: CASSPQGLAGELFF

j_gene: TRBJ1-6
v_gene: TRBV6-5
len: 15
d_gene: TRBD1
CDR3nt: TGTGCCAGCAGGACGCCGGGACAGGCGAATTCACCCCTCCACTTT
CDR3aa: CASRTPGQANSPLHF

j_gene: TRBJ2-7
v_gene: TRBV2
len: 16
d_gene: .
CDR3nt: TGTGCCAGCAGTGAAGCCGTGGCGCCGGGAGCTGGTGAGCAGTACTTC
CDR3aa: CASSEAVAPGAGEQYF

j_gene: TRBJ2-2
v_gene: TRBV27
len: 16
d_gene: .
CDR3nt: TGTGCCAGCCGAAACCTCGGGTCACGGAAAGTCGGGGAGCTGTTTTTT
CDR3aa: CASRNLGSRKVGELFF

j_gene: TRBJ2-1
v_gene: TRBV9
len: 16
d_gene: TRBD2
CDR3nt: TGTGCCAGCAGCGTAGGGGGACTAGCGGGGGTCAATGAGCAGTTCTTC
CDR3aa: CASSVGGLAGVNEQFF

j_gene: TRBJ2-1
v_gene: TRBV5-4
len: 13
d_gene: .
CDR3nt: TGTGCCAGCAGCTCCGGGAACTACAATGAGCAGTTCTTC
CDR3aa: CASSSGNYNEQFF

j_gene: TRBJ1-2
v_gene: TRBV10-3
len: 12
d_gene: TRBD1
CDR3nt: TGTGCCATCAGGGGACAGGGATATGGCTACACCTTC
CDR3aa: CAIRGQGYGYTF

j_gene: TRBJ2-1
v_gene: TRBV7-9
len: 13
d_gene: TRBD2
CDR3nt: TGTGCCAGTAGGCCGGGACTATACAATGAGCAGTTCTTC
CDR3aa: CASRPGLYNEQFF

j_gene: TRBJ2-1
v_gene: TRBV19
len: 14
d_gene: .
CDR3nt: TGTGCCTCAAAACGGCCAGGGTGGGGGGAGGAGCAGTTCTTC
CDR3aa: CASKRPGWGEEQFF

j_gene: TRBJ1-1
v_gene: TRBV6-6
len: 12
d_gene: .
CDR3nt: TGTGCCAGCACCTTCAGACAGGTTGAAGCTTTCTTT
CDR3aa: CASTFRQVEAFF

j_gene: TRBJ2-6
v_gene: TRBV7-3
len: 16
d_gene: .
CDR3nt: TGTGCCAGCAGCTTAATAGGGGTCTCTGGGGCCAACGTCCTGACTTTC
CDR3aa: CASSLIGVSGANVLTF

j_gene: TRBJ2-2
v_gene: TRBV18
len: 15
d_gene: TRBD2
CDR3nt: TGTGCCAGCTCACCAGGGACTACGTCCGCCGGGGAGCTGTTTTTT
CDR3aa: CASSPGTTSAGELFF

j_gene: TRBJ1-1
v_gene: TRBV18
len: 14
d_gene: .
CDR3nt: TGTGCCAGCTCCCCGAATGGGGGCCGAACTGAAGCTTTCTTT
CDR3aa: CASSPNGGRTEAFF

j_gene: TRBJ2-1
v_gene: TRBV15
len: 18
d_gene: .
CDR3nt: TGTGCCACCAGAGCCCCAGGGGGGGCGGGGGGCGACTACAATGAGCAGTTCTTC
CDR3aa: CATRAPGGAGGDYNEQFF

j_gene: TRBJ1-2
v_gene: TRBV4-1
len: 15
d_gene: .
CDR3nt: TGCGCCAGCAGCCAAGATCGCGGGAGCAACTATGGCTACACCTTC
CDR3aa: CASSQDRGSNYGYTF